These 19 T cell receptor beta chains originate from one sample sequenced in a study of cytomegalovirus exposure and HLA in healthy donors. In the PCR, 60 Vbeta and 13 Jbeta primers were used. This table comes from immunoSEQ multiplex PCR, and its TCRdb copy is limited to in-frame clones, with some not included. This sample carries 150,000 to 200,000 clones, more than 65% of them seen once, and the ten largest clones take more than 1.5%. Specimen: PBMCs. The receptor set was obtained from a girl aged 5 to 17 in good health and CMV-seropositive.

The chain recombines TRBV2 with TRBJ1-2; maybe TRBD1 (6 bases). The CDR3 spans 15 residues. Trimming left V 5 bases short and J 0 bases short, with 13 bases between. The germline CDR1 and CDR2 sequences are SNHLY and FYNNEI. CDR3 protein: CASSLTGPPNYGYTF. CDR3 in DNA: TGTGCCAGCAGTTTAACAGGGCCCCCTAACTATGGCTACACCTTC.

The CDR3 DNA reads as TGTGCCAGCAGCACCGGGACTAGCGGGGTGTACGAGCAGTACTTC. It encodes CASSTGTSGVYEQYF. The chain uses TRBV6-5 and TRBJ2-7; 13 bases align to TRBD2. V trimming: 6 bases; J trimming: 4 bases; junction bases outside the gene matches: 6. The length of the CDR3 is 15 residues. Germline values: CDR1 MNHEY, CDR2 SVGAGI.

The chain uses TRBV4-3 and TRBJ2-5; D is unclear. Between the trimmed V and J ends, which lost 4 bases and 5 bases, there was a span of 11 bases. This CDR3 has 13 amino acids. In germline, CDR1 is LGHNA, CDR2 YSLEER. Here the CDR3 DNA reads TGCGCCAGCAGCCGACAATGGGTGGAGACCCAGTACTTC. It yields the protein CASSRQWVETQYF.

This chain links TRBV4-2 with TRBJ2-1; TRBD2 matches 7 bases. The V segment lost 2 bases and the J segment 10 bases; nucleotides outside the gene matches: 5. The CDR3 loop spans 13 amino acids. CDR1 is LGHNA, CDR2 YNFKEQ, per germline. The CDR3 is CASSQPNSGEQFF. The CDR3, as DNA: TGTGCCAGCAGCCAACCAAATAGCGGGGAGCAGTTCTTC.

Comment on this clone: The identical CDR3 is also encoded by other nucleotide sequences in the sample. The CDR3 protein is CASSPAWTNRETQYF. The CDR3 nucleotides are TGTGCCAGCAGTCCAGCTTGGACAAATAGGGAGACCCAGTACTTC. The chain combines TRBV27 with TRBJ2-5; D is possibly TRBD1 (5 bases). This CDR3 is built from 15 residues. V lost 5 bases and J lost 5, with 18 bases in between. CDR1 is MNHEY and CDR2 is SMNVEV in the germline V gene (reference sequence).

The chain carries TRBV4-1 and TRBJ2-1, with 11 positions matching TRBD2. Trimming removed 0 bases from V and 7 bases from J; junction bases left unmatched: 5. The CDR3 extends over 16 amino acids. Germline CDR1 is MGHRA and CDR2 is YSYEKL. CDR3 residues: CASSQENSGGANEQFF. CDR3 in DNA: TGCGCCAGCAGCCAAGAAAATAGCGGGGGGGCAAATGAGCAGTTCTTC.

Regarding this clone: Different DNA sequences within this sample yield the same CDR3. The chain combines TRBV6-5 with TRBJ1-2; the D is unclear. Trimming took off 2 bases at V and 2 bases at J, with 6 bases between the two ends. CDR3 size: 13 residues. From germline, CDR1 is MNHEY and CDR2 SVGAGI. The CDR3 bases are TGTGCCAGCAGTTACGGCCCCAACTATGGCTACACCTTC. Protein product: CASSYGPNYGYTF.

This clone was observed a few times. V is TRBV2 and J is TRBJ2-6; perhaps TRBD1 as D (5 bases). Germline V lookup: CDR1 SNHLY, CDR2 FYNNEI. The CDR3 is made up of 15 amino acids. V was clipped by 1 base and J by 2 bases, with 6 bases between them. The CDR3 DNA is TGTGCCAGCAGTGAAGGCAGGGCTGGGGCCAACGTCCTGACTTTC. This codes for CASSEGRAGANVLTF. Variable domain in full (rest from reference TRBV2 and TRBJ2-6): EPEVTQTPSHQVTQMGQEVILRCVPISNHLYFYWYRQILGQKVEFLVSFYNNEISEKSEIFDDQFSVERPDGSNFTLKIRSTKLEDSAMYFCASSEGRAGANVLTFGAGSRLTVL.

The chain links TRBV9 to TRBJ1-6; unclear D gene. V was shortened by 3 bases and J by 13 bases, with 14 bases between the two germline ends. Germline V gene sequence: CDR1 SGDLS, CDR2 YYNGEE. The CDR3 consists of 13 residues. CDR3 sequence (DNA): TGTGCCAGCAGCGCAAACGCCGGAGAGCCCCTCCACTTT. Amino acids: CASSANAGEPLHF.

The V and J genes are TRBV5-5 and TRBJ2-3; D is unclear. This CDR3 contains 11 residues. V was cut by 4 bases and J by 6 bases, with 6 bases left in between. CDR1 and CDR2 from the germline V gene are SGHKS and YYEKEE (reference sequence). CDR3 in amino acids: CASSPMDTQYF. CDR3 DNA sequence: TGTGCCAGCAGCCCCATGGATACGCAGTATTTT.

The chain couples TRBV7-8 to TRBJ1-1; the match to TRBD1 covers 8 bases. The germline gives CDR1 SGHVS, CDR2 FQNEAQ. With V trimmed by 2 bases and J by 1 base, 6 bases remained unmatched. The CDR3 spans 16 residues. CDR3 sequence: CASSLRGTGQNTEAFF. The CDR3 DNA is TGTGCCAGCAGCTTAAGGGGGACAGGTCAGAACACTGAAGCTTTCTTT.

The rearrangement links TRBV27 to TRBJ2-2, with D perhaps TRBD2 (5 bases). Trimming stripped 2 bases from V and 6 bases from J, with 7 bases between. The CDR3 totals 13 residues. The germline CDR1 and CDR2 sequences are MNHEY and SMNVEV (reference sequence). The CDR3 coding sequence is TGTGCCAGCAGTTTACGGGGTGCCGGGGAGCTGTTTTTT. Translation: CASSLRGAGELFF.

A note on this clone: Germline is not matched at one junction end, which may reflect a read error. The gene calls are TRBV5-1 and TRBJ2-2, with 9 bases identical to TRBD1. The CDR3 is 15 amino acids. Germline CDR1 and CDR2: SGHRS and YFSETQ. The chain's CDR3 is CASSSGQGSTEELFF. In DNA, the CDR3 is TGCGCCAGCAGCTCCGGACAGGGGTCCACCGAGGAGCTGTTTTTT.

Only a few counts were recorded for this clone. This chain joins TRBV15 and TRBJ2-7; 8 bases are shared with TRBD1. The CDR3 is made up of 14 amino acids. Germline V CDR1 and CDR2: LNHNV, YYDKDF (reference sequence). V lost 0 bases to trimming and J lost 2 bases; unmatched junction nucleotides: 0. CDR3 sequence reads: CATSREQGAYEQYF. CDR3 nucleotide sequence: TGTGCCACCAGCAGAGAACAGGGGGCCTACGAGCAGTACTTC.

V is TRBV11-3 and J is TRBJ2-7; TRBD2 matches at 7 bases. The V gene's germline CDR1 is SGHNT and CDR2 YENEEA. The CDR3 covers 14 residues. Trimming cost V 6 bases and J 6 bases; bases outside gene matches: 11. The CDR3 DNA reads TGTGCCAGCAGTAAATGGACGGGGGGAGTCGAGCAGTACTTC. This gives the protein CASSKWTGGVEQYF.

This chain joins TRBV9 and TRBJ2-1; D call uncertain. Germline CDR1 reads SGDLS; CDR2 reads YYNGEE. With 4 bases removed from V and 9 bases from J, the gap between germline ends came to 14 bases. The CDR3 is 13 amino acids. The CDR3 region has the DNA TGTGCCAGCAGCACTCGACCTAGTTTTGAGCAGTTCTTC. This sequence encodes CASSTRPSFEQFF.

V gene TRBV4-3 combines with J gene TRBJ1-5, with D uncertain. Trimming took 2 bases from V and 4 from J, leaving 3 bases between them. This CDR3 spans 12 amino acids. In germline, CDR1 is LGHNA, CDR2 YSLEER. The DNA for the CDR3 is TGCGCCAGCAGCCAATATAATCAGCCCCAGCATTTT. Translated: CASSQYNQPQHF.

The rearrangement uses TRBV4-1 and TRBJ1-6; D may be TRBD1 (5 bases). Germline CDR1 and CDR2: MGHRA and YSYEKL. V lost 0 bases to trimming and J lost 10 bases, with 10 bases between them. The CDR3 contains 14 residues. Here the CDR3 reads CASSQENRISPLHF. CDR3 nucleotides: TGCGCCAGCAGCCAAGAGAACAGGATATCACCCCTCCACTTT.

The chain links TRBV14 to TRBJ2-7, with D maybe TRBD2 (5 bases). Germline loops: CDR1 SGHDN, CDR2 FVKESK. Trimming pared 5 bases from V and 9 bases from J, leaving 11 bases between. The CDR3 covers 11 residues. CDR3 region: CASSVGSGQYF. The CDR3 DNA reads as TGTGCCAGCAGCGTTGGAAGCGGGCAGTACTTC.